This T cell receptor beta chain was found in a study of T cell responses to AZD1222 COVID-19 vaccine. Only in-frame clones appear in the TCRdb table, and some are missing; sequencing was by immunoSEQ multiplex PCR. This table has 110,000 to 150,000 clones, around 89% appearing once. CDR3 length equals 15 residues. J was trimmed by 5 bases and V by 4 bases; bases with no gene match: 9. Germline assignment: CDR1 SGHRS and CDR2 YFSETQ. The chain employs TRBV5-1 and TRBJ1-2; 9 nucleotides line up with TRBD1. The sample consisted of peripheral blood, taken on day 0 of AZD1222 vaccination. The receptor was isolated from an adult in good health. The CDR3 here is CASSGPGQGPYGYTF. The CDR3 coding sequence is TGCGCCAGCAGCGGACCGGGACAGGGCCCATATGGCTACACCTTC.